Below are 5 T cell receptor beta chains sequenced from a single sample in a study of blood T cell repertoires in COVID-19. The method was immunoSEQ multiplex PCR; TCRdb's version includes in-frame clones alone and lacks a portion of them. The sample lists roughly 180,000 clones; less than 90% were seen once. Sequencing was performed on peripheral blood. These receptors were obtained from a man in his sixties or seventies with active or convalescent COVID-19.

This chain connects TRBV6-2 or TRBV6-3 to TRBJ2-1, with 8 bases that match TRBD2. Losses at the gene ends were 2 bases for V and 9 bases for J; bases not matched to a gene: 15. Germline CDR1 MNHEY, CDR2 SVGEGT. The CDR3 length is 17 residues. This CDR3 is CASSYPSGGGFFSEQFF. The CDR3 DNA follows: TGTGCCAGCAGTTACCCAAGCGGGGGAGGGTTTTTTAGTGAGCAGTTCTTC.

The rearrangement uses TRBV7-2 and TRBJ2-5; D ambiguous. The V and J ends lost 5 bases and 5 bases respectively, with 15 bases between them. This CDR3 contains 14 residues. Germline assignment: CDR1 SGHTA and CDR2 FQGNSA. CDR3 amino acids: CASSDFDLRETQYF. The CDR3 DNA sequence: TGTGCCAGCAGCGACTTCGACCTGAGGGAGACCCAGTACTTC.

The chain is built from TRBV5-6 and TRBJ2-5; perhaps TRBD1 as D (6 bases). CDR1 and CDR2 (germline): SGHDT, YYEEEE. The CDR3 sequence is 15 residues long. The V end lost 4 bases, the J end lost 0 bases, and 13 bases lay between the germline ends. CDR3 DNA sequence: TGTGCCAGCAGCACCGACGGGACACACCAAGAGACCCAGTACTTC. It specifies CASSTDGTHQETQYF.

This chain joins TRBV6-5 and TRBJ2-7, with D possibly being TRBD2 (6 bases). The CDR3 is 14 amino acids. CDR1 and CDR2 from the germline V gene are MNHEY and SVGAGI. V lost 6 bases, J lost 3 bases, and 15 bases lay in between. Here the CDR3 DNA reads TGTGCCAGCAGCCGGACTACAAGCCTCTACGAGCAGTACTTC. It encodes CASSRTTSLYEQYF.

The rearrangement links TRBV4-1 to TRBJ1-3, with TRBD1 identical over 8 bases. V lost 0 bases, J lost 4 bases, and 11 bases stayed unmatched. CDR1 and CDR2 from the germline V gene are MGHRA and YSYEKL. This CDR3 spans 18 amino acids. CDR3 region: CASSQDLGQGNLGNTIYF. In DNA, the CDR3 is TGCGCCAGCAGCCAAGATCTAGGACAGGGCAACCTAGGAAACACCATATATTTT.